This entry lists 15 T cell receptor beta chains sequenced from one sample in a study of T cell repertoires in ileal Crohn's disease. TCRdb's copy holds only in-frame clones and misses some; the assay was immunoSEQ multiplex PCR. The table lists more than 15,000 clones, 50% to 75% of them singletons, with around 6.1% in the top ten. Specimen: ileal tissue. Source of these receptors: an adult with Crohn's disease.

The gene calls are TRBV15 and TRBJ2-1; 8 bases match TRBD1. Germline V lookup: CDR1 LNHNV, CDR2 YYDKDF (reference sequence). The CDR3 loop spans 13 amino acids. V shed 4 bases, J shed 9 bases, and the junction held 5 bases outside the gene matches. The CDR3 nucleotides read TGTGCCACCAGCAAAGGACAGGGAATTGAGCAGTTCTTC. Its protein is CATSKGQGIEQFF.

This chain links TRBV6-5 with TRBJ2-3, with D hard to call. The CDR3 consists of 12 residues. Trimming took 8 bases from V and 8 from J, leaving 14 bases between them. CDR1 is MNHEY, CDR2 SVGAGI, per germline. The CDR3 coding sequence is TGTGCCAGCGGAGACCGGGTGGTTACGCAGTATTTT. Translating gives CASGDRVVTQYF.

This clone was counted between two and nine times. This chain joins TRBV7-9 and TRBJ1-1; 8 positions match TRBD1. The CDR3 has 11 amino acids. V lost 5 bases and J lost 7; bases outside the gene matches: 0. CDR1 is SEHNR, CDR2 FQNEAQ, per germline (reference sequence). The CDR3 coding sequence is TGTGCCAGCAGCGGACAGGGTGAAGCTTTCTTT. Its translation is CASSGQGEAFF.

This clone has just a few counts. The CDR3 reads CASSHSPDTIYF. The CDR3 DNA reads as TGTGCCAGCAGCCACAGTCCGGACACCATATATTTT. This rearrangement joins TRBV6-5 to TRBJ1-3, with unresolved D. CDR1 is MNHEY, CDR2 SVGAGI, per germline. Trimming stripped 6 bases from V and 8 bases from J, with 11 bases between. The CDR3 length is 12 residues.

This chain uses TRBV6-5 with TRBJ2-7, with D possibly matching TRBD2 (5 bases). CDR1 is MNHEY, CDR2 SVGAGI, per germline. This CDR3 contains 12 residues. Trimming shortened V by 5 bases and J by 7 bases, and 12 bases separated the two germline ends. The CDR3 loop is CASSTERREQYF. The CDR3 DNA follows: TGTGCCAGCAGTACCGAAAGGAGGGAGCAGTACTTC.

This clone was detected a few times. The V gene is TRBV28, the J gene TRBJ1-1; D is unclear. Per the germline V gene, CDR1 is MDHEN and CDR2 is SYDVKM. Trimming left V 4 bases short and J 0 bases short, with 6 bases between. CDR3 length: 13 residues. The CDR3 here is CASSSLVNTEAFF. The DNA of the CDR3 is TGTGCCAGCAGTTCTCTCGTGAACACTGAAGCTTTCTTT.

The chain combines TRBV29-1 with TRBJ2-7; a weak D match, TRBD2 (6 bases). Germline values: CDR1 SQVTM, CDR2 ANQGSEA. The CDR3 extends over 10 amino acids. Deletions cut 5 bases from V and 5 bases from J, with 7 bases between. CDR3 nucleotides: TGCAGCGTTCGGGGGAACGAGCAGTACTTC. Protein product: CSVRGNEQYF.

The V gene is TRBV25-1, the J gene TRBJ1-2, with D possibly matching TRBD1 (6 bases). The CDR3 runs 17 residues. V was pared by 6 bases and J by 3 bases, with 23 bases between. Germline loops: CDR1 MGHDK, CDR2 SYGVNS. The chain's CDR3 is CASRVNSLGGTDYGYTF. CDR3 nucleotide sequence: TGTGCCAGCAGAGTGAATAGCTTAGGGGGAACCGACTATGGCTACACCTTC.

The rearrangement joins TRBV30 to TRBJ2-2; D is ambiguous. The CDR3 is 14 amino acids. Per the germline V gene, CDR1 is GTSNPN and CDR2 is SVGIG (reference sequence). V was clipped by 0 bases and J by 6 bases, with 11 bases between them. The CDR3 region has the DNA TGTGCCTGGAGTGTACTAACCCCCCCCGGGGAGCTGTTTTTT. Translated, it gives CAWSVLTPPGELFF.

The CDR3 sequence is CATGGLGLTDTQYF. In nucleotides, the CDR3 is TGTGCCACGGGGGGGCTAGGACTCACAGATACGCAGTATTTT. V gene TRBV6-1 combines with J gene TRBJ2-3, with 8 bases identical to TRBD2. Germline assignment: CDR1 MNHNS and CDR2 SASEGT. The length of the CDR3 is 14 residues. With 10 bases clipped from V and 2 bases from J, the junction kept 8 bases outside the gene matches.

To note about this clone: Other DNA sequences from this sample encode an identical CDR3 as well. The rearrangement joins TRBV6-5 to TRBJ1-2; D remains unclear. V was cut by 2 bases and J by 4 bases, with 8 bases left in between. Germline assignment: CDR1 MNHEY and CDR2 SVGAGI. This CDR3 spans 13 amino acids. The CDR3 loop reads CASSYGRLYGYTF. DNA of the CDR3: TGTGCCAGCAGTTACGGCCGCCTCTATGGCTACACCTTC.

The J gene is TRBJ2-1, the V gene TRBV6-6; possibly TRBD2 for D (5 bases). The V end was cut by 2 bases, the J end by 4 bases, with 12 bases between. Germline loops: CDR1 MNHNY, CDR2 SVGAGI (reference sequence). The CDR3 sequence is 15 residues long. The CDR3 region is CASSYVASIYNEQFF. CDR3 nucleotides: TGTGCCAGCAGTTACGTGGCTAGCATATACAATGAGCAGTTCTTC.

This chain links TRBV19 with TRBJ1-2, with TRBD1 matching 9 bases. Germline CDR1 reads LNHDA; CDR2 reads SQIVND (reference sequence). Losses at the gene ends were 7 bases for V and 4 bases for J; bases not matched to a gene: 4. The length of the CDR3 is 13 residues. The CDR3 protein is CASTGGQGYGYTF. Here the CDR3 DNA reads TGTGCCAGTACCGGGGGACAGGGCTATGGCTACACCTTC.

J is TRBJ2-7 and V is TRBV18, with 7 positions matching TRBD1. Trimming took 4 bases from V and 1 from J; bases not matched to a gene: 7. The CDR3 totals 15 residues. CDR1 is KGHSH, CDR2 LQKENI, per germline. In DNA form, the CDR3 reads TGTGCCAGCTCACGGACTCCGGACAGGTCCTACGAGCAGTACTTC. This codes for CASSRTPDRSYEQYF.

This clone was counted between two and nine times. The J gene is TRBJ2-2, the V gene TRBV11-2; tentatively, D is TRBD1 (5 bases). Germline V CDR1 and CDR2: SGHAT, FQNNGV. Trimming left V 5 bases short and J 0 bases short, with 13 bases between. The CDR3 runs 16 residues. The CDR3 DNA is TGTGCCAGCAGCCACCAGGGCTTCGCGAACACCGGGGAGCTGTTTTTT. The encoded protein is CASSHQGFANTGELFF.